This entry lists 18 T cell receptor beta chains sequenced from one sample in a study of glioma-infiltrating T cells. TCR alpha and beta CDR3 regions were amplified from RNA using iRepertoire nested multiplex PCR. TCRdb reanalysed the multiplex PCR reads using MiXCR and keeps one entry per CDR3 protein. The table includes a few hundred thousand distinct CDR3 sequences, approximately 42% detected once. The sequenced sample consisted of glioma tissue, nonneoplastic brain tissue, or PBMCs (not recorded which). The receptor source for this set is a human donor with low-grade glioma or glioblastoma, undergoing nonglioma brain surgery, or in good health (not recorded which).

This chain uses TRBV2 with TRBJ2-5; 9 bases are shared with TRBD2. CDR3 length: 15 amino acids. Germline lookup yields CDR1 SNHLY and CDR2 FYNNEI. V gave up 8 bases and J gave up 4 bases; unmatched junction bases: 11. The CDR3 DNA follows: TGTGCCAGCTCTGGACTAGCGCTAAGTAGAGAGACCCAGTACTTC. This encodes CASSGLALSRETQYF.

This clonotype was seen a handful of times. The rearrangement joins TRBV28 to TRBJ1-2; D is perhaps TRBD1 (6 bases). Deletions cut 3 bases from V and 4 bases from J, with 12 bases between. The CDR3 runs to 14 residues. Per germline, CDR1 MDHEN and CDR2 SYDVKM. The CDR3 sequence: CASSLPQGVYGYTF. The CDR3 DNA reads as TGTGCCAGCAGTTTGCCACAGGGTGTCTATGGCTACACCTTC.

This clonotype was counted ten times or more. The chain couples TRBV28 to TRBJ2-7; no firm D call. Germline V lookup: CDR1 MDHEN, CDR2 SYDVKM. V lost 1 base and J lost 5, with 12 bases in between. The CDR3 is 14 amino acids. Here the CDR3 reads CASSLFRRFHEQYF. CDR3 coding DNA: TGTGCCAGCAGTTTATTTCGCCGGTTCCACGAGCAGTACTTC.

Comments on this clonotype: A much more abundant neighbour one base away suggests this may be a read error. This rearrangement joins TRBV7-3 to TRBJ2-1; 15 bases map to TRBD2. Germline V gene data show CDR1 as SGHTA and CDR2 as FQGTGA. V shed 4 bases and J 11 bases; nucleotides not matched to a gene: 12. This CDR3 spans 17 amino acids. CDR3 in DNA: TGTGCCAGCAGCTATCTCGGGACTAGCGGGAGGAACGGGAAGCAGTTCTTC. Amino acid sequence: CASSYLGTSGRNGKQFF.

In the case of this clonotype: One base away lies a much larger clone, so this may be a sequencing read error. The chain recombines TRBV27 with TRBJ2-3, with a weak D call TRBD2 (6 bases). Germline-derived CDR1 and CDR2 are MNHEY and SMNVEV (reference sequence). This CDR3 spans 15 amino acids. V lost 4 bases, J lost 5 bases, and 16 bases lay in between. The CDR3 DNA is TGTGCCAGCAGTTCGGGTACCGGAGGGTTAGATACGCAGTATTTT. It translates to CASSSGTGGLDTQYF.

This clonotype has at least ten counts. The chain uses TRBV28 and TRBJ2-3, with 7 bases fitting TRBD1. The V gene end was trimmed by 2 bases and the J gene end by 4 bases; junction bases not matched to a gene: 6. This CDR3 is built from 15 residues. Germline V gene data show CDR1 as MDHEN and CDR2 as SYDVKM. The CDR3 protein is CASSLNRQGADTQYF. For the CDR3, the DNA is TGTGCCAGCAGTTTAAACCGACAGGGAGCAGATACGCAGTATTTT.

The CDR3 nucleotides read TGTGCCAGTAGTATTGTGGAGGGGGATCAGCCCCAGCATTTT. Its protein is CASSIVEGDQPQHF. V is TRBV19 and J is TRBJ1-5; D might be TRBD1 (6 bases). CDR3 size: 14 residues. Per germline, CDR1 LNHDA and CDR2 SQIVND (reference sequence). The V and J ends lost 3 bases and 5 bases respectively, with 11 bases between them.

Of note for this clonotype: Just one base apart from a much larger clone, this may be a read error. The J gene is TRBJ1-1, the V gene TRBV27; D is undetermined. The germline CDR1 and CDR2 sequences are MNHEY and SMNVEV (reference sequence). This CDR3 has 15 amino acids. CDR3 nucleotide sequence: TGTGCCAGCAATTTAGACGGACGGGGTGAGAGTGGAGCTTTCTTT. Its translation is CASNLDGRGESGAFF.

In regard to this clonotype: A much larger clone is a single base away; this may be a read error. The chain combines TRBV7-2 with TRBJ2-1, with D maybe TRBD1 (6 bases). Germline CDR1 SGHTA, CDR2 FQGNSA. The CDR3 has 13 amino acids. In DNA form, the CDR3 reads TGTGCCAGCAGCTGGGGCCCAGGGGATGACCAGTTCTTC. Translated, it gives CASSWGPGDDQFF.

V usage is TRBV28 and J usage is TRBJ2-7; D may be TRBD2 (5 bases). This CDR3 contains 15 residues. V lost 1 base, J lost 3 bases, and 13 bases lay in between. In germline, CDR1 is MDHEN, CDR2 SYDVKM. Written as DNA, the CDR3 is TGTGCCAGCAGTTTATTGCGGCTAGCACTCTACGAGCAGTACTTC. It codes for CASSLLRLALYEQYF.

The chain combines TRBV7-6 with TRBJ2-1, with 8 bases identical to TRBD2. The V segment lost 2 bases and the J segment 0 bases; nucleotides outside the gene matches: 6. The germline CDR1 and CDR2 sequences are SGHVS and FNYEAQ. The CDR3 sequence is 17 residues long. The CDR3 DNA is TGTGCCAGCAGCTTAACACTAGCGGACCCCTCCTACAATGAGCAGTTCTTC. As protein: CASSLTLADPSYNEQFF.

This clonotype was counted a few times. The genes are TRBV7-9 and TRBJ1-4; tentatively, D is TRBD1 (5 bases). The germline V gene has CDR1 SEHNR and CDR2 FQNEAQ (reference sequence). The CDR3 spans 14 residues. V lost 5 bases and J lost 12, with 19 bases in between. Written as DNA, the CDR3 is TGTGCCAGCAGCACCCCAGGTGGGCAGGGCGAACTGTTTTTT. Its translation is CASSTPGGQGELFF. The whole variable domain, filled in from reference TRBV7-9 and TRBJ1-4, reads DTGVSQNPRHKITKRGQNVTFRCDPISEHNRLYWYRQTLGQGPEFLTYFQNEAQLEKSRLLSDRFSAERPKGSFSTLEIQRTEQGDSAMYLCASSTPGGQGELFFGSGTQLSVL.

The V call is TRBV14, the J call TRBJ2-7; D tentatively reads TRBD1 or TRBD2 (5 bases each). The CDR3 runs 15 residues. Trimming shortened V by 5 bases and J by 3 bases, and 17 bases separated the two germline ends. Germline assignment: CDR1 SGHDN and CDR2 FVKESK. The CDR3 here is CASSTRDREYYEQYF. The CDR3 region has the DNA TGTGCCAGCAGCACCCGGGACCGCGAGTACTACGAGCAGTACTTC.

The V and J genes are TRBV19 and TRBJ2-1, with D uncertain. Germline CDR1 is LNHDA and CDR2 is SQIVND (reference sequence). Trimming stripped 5 bases from V and 2 bases from J, with 10 bases between. The CDR3 totals 14 residues. The chain's CDR3 is CASSVAGTYNEQFF. The CDR3 coding sequence is TGTGCCAGTAGTGTCGCAGGCACCTACAATGAGCAGTTCTTC.

On this clonotype itself: Given a much more abundant clone one base away, this may be a read error. The chain is built from TRBV7-2 and TRBJ2-7, with 7 positions matching TRBD1. The trim removed 7 bases at V and 4 bases at J, leaving 7 bases unmatched. Germline V CDR1 and CDR2: SGHTA, FQGNSA. The length of the CDR3 is 13 residues. The CDR3 loop reads CASIPRQGYEQYF. Written as DNA, the CDR3 is TGTGCCAGCATCCCGAGACAGGGATACGAGCAGTACTTC.

This clonotype was observed a handful of times. The chain employs TRBV12-3 or TRBV12-4 and TRBJ1-1, with D possibly being TRBD1 (6 bases). This CDR3 region has 14 residues. V was shortened by 5 bases and J by 11 bases, with 21 bases between the two germline ends. The CDR3: CASSMLGRGAGAFF. The CDR3 nucleotides read TGTGCCAGCAGTATGCTAGGACGGGGGGCAGGGGCTTTCTTT.

There are many counts of this clonotype. The chain is built from TRBV6-2 or TRBV6-3 and TRBJ1-1; D is ambiguous. The CDR3 covers 14 residues. Per germline, CDR1 MNHEY and CDR2 SVGEGT. Trimming took off 7 bases at V and 0 bases at J, with 12 bases between the two ends. CDR3 bases: TGTGCCAGCATCGGACGGGCCATGAACACTGAAGCTTTCTTT. Amino acid sequence: CASIGRAMNTEAFF.

This clonotype occurred a few times. V is TRBV28 and J is TRBJ1-6; no clear D gene. Trimming cost V 2 bases and J 14 bases, with 10 bases left between them. This CDR3 is built from 12 residues. The germline gives CDR1 MDHEN, CDR2 SYDVKM. The CDR3 DNA follows: TGTGCCAGCAGTTTACCCCCCGGGGCCCTCCACTTT. It encodes CASSLPPGALHF.